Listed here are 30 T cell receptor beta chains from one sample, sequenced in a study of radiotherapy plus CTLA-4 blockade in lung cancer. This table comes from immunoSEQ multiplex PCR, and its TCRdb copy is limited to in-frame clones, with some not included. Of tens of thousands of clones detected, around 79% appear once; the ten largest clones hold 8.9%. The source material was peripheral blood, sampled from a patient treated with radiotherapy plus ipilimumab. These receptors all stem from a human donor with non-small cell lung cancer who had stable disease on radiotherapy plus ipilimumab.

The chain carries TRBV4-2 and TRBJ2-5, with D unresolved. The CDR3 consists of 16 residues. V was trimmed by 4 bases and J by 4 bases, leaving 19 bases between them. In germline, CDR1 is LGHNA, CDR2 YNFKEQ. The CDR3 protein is CASSPTLDEAGETQYF. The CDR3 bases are TGTGCCAGCAGCCCTACCTTAGACGAGGCCGGAGAGACCCAGTACTTC.

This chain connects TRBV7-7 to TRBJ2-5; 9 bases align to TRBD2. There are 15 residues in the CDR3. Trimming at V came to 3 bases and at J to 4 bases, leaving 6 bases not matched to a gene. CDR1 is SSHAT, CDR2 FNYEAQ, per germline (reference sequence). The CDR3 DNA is TGTGCCAGCAGCTTTGACAGCGGGGGGACAGAGACCCAGTACTTC. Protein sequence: CASSFDSGGTETQYF.

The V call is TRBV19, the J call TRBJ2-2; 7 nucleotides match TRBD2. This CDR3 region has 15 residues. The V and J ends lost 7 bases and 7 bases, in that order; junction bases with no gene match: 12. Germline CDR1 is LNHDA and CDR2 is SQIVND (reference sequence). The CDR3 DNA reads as TGTGCCAGTACCCCCAGCGGGGCCCGGGGCGGGGAGCTGTTTTTT. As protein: CASTPSGARGGELFF.

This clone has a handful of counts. Here the CDR3 DNA reads TGTGCCAGCAGGCGAGACCTCACCGGGGAGCTGTTTTTT. Its translation is CASRRDLTGELFF. V and J are TRBV6-4 and TRBJ2-2, with no clear D. Germline loops: CDR1 MRHNA, CDR2 SNTAGT. The length of the CDR3 is 13 residues. Between the trimmed V and J ends, which lost 6 bases and 4 bases, there was a span of 9 bases.

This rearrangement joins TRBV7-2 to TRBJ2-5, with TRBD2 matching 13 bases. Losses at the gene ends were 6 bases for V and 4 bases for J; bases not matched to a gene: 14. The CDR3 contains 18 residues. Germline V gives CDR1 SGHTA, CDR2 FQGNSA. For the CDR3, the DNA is TGTGCCAGCAGTTCCAGGCCACTAGCGGGGGGGCGGGGAGAGACCCAGTACTTC. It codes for CASSSRPLAGGRGETQYF.

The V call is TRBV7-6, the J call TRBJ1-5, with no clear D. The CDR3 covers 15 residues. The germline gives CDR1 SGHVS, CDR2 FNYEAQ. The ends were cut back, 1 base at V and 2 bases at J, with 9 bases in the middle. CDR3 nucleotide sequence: TGTGCCAGCAGCTTAGTCTCGGGTGGCAATCAGCCCCAGCATTTT. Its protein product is CASSLVSGGNQPQHF.

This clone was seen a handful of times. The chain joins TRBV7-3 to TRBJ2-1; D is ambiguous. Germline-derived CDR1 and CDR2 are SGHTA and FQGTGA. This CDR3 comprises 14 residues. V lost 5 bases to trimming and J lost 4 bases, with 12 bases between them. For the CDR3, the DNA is TGTGCCAGCAGCCGACCGGACCATTACAATGAGCAGTTCTTC. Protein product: CASSRPDHYNEQFF. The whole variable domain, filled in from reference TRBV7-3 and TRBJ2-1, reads GAGVSQTPSNKVTEKGKYVELRCDPISGHTALYWYRQSLGQGPEFLIYFQGTGAADDSGLPNDRFFAVRPEGSVSTLKIQRTERGDSAVYLCASSRPDHYNEQFFGPGTRLTVL.

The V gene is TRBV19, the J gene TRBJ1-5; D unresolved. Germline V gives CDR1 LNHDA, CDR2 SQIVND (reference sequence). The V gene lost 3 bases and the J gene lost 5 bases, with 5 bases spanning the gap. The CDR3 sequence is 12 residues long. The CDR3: CASSIKYQPQHF. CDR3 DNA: TGTGCCAGTAGTATTAAGTATCAGCCCCAGCATTTT.

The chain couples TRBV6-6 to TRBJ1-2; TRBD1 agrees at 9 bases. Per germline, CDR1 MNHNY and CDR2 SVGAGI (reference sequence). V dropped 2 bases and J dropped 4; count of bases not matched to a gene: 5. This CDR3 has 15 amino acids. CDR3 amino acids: CASSYEGQGLYGYTF. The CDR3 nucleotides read TGTGCCAGCAGTTACGAGGGACAGGGACTCTATGGCTACACCTTC.

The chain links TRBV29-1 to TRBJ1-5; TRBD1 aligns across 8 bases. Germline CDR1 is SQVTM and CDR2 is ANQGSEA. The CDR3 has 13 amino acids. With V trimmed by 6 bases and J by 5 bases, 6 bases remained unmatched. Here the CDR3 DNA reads TGCAGCGTCGGACAGGGAGCGCATCAGCCCCAGCATTTT. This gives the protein CSVGQGAHQPQHF.

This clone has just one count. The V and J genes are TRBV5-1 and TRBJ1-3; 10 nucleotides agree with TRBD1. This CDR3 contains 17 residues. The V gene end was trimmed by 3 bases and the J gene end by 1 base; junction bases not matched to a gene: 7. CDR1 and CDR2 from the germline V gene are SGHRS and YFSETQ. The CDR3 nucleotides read TGCGCCAGCAGCTCCCTCGGGGACAGGGGTTCTGGAAACACCATATATTTT. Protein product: CASSSLGDRGSGNTIYF.

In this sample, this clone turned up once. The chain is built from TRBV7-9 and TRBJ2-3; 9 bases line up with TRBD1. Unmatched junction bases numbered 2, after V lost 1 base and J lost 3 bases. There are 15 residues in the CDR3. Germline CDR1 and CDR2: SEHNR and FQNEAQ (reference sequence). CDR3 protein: CASSLETGGTDTQYF. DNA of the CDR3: TGTGCCAGCAGCTTAGAGACAGGGGGGACAGATACGCAGTATTTT.

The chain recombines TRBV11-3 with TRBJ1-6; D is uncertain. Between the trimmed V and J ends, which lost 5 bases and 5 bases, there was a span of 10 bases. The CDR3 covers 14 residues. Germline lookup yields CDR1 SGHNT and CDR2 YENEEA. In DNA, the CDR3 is TGTGCCAGCAGCGAAGGACTGAATAATTCACCCCTCCACTTT. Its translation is CASSEGLNNSPLHF.

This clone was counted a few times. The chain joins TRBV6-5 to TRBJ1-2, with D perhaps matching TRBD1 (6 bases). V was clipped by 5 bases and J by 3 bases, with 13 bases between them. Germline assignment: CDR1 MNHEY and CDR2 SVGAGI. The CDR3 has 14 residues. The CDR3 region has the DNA TGTGCCAGCAGTGAAGGGGCAGGGGACTATGGCTACACCTTC. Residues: CASSEGAGDYGYTF.

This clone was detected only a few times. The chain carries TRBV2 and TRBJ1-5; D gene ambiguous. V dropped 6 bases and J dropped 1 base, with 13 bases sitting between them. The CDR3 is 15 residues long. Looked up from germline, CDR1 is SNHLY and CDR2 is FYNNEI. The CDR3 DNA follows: TGTGCCAGCAGACAACACGACAAAAGCAATCAGCCCCAGCATTTT. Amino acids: CASRQHDKSNQPQHF.

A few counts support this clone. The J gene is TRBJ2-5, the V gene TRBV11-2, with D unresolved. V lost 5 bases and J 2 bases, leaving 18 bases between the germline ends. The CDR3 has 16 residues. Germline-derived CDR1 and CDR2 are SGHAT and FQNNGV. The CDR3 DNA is TGTGCCAGCAGCCTTCTTGGGCAGACGATACAAGAGACCCAGTACTTC. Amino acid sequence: CASSLLGQTIQETQYF. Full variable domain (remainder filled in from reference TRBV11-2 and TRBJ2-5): EAGVAQSPRYKIIEKRQSVAFWCNPISGHATLYWYQQILGQGPKLLIQFQNNGVVDDSQLPKDRFSAERLKGVDSTLKIQPAKLEDSAVYLCASSLLGQTIQETQYFGPGTRLLVL.

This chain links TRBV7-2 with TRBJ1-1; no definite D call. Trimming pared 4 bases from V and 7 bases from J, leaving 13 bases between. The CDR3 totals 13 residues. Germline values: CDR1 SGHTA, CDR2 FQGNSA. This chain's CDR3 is CASSSFLTYEAFF. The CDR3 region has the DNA TGTGCCAGCAGCTCGTTCCTGACCTATGAAGCTTTCTTT.

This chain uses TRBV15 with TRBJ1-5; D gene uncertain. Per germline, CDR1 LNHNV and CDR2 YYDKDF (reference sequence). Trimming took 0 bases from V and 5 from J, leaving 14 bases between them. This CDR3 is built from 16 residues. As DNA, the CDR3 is TGTGCCACCAGCAGAGATAGGAGTATATCGTATCAGCCCCAGCATTTT. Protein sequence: CATSRDRSISYQPQHF.

The chain's CDR3 is CASISTGRMRYGYTF. The CDR3 DNA follows: TGTGCCAGCATCTCGACCGGCAGGATGCGATATGGCTACACCTTC. This sequence joins TRBV6-5 and TRBJ1-2; D gene unclear. CDR3 length equals 15 residues. Trimming stripped 7 bases from V and 5 bases from J, with 20 bases between. Germline V gene data show CDR1 as MNHEY and CDR2 as SVGAGI.

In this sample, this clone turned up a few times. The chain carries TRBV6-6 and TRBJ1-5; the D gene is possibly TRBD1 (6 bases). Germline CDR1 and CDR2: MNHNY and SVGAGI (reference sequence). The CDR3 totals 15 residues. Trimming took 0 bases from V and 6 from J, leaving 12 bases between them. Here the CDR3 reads CASSYSGGGGQPQHF. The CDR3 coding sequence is TGTGCCAGCAGTTACTCGGGAGGGGGAGGTCAGCCCCAGCATTTT.

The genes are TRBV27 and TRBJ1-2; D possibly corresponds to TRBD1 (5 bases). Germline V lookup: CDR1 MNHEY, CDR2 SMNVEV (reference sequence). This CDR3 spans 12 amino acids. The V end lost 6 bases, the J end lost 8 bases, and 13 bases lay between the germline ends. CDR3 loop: CASRGPSSGYTF. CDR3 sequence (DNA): TGTGCCAGCAGGGGACCCTCATCCGGCTACACCTTC.

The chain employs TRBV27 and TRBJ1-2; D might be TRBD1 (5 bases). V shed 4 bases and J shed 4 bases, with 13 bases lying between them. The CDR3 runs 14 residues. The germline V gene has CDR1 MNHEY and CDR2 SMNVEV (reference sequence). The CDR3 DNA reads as TGTGCCAGCAGTTACCGGGGCAGCCGCTATGGCTACACCTTC. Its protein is CASSYRGSRYGYTF.

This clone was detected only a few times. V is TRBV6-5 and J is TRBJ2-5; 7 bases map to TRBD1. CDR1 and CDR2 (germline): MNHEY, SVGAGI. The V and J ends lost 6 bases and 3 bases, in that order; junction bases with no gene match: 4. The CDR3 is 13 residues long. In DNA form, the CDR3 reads TGTGCCAGCAGAGCCGACAGGGAAGAGACCCAGTACTTC. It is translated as CASRADREETQYF.

The CDR3 DNA reads as TGTGCCAGTAGGACAGGGGTCACAGATACGCAGTATTTT. As protein: CASRTGVTDTQYF. The chain couples TRBV27 to TRBJ2-3, with 9 positions matching TRBD1. CDR3 size: 13 residues. Germline CDR1 is MNHEY and CDR2 is SMNVEV (reference sequence). After removal of 9 bases from V and 2 bases from J, the junction contained 3 bases not matched to a gene.

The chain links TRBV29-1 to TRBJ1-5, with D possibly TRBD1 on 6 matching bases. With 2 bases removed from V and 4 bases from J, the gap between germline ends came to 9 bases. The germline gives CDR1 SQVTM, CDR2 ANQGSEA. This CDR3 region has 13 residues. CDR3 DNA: TGCAGCGTTGAAACAGGGATTAATCAGCCCCAGCATTTT. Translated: CSVETGINQPQHF.

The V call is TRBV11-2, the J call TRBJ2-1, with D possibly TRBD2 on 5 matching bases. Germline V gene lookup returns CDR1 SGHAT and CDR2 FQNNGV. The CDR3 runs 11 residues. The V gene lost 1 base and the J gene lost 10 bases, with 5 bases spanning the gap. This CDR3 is CASSLGGEQFF. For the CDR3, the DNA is TGTGCCAGCAGCTTAGGAGGGGAGCAGTTCTTC.

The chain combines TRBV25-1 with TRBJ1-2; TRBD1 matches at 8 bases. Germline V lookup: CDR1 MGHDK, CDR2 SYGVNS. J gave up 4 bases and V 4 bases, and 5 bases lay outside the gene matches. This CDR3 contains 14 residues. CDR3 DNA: TGTGCCAGCAGTGGATCGGACAGGGCCTATGGCTACACCTTC. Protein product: CASSGSDRAYGYTF.

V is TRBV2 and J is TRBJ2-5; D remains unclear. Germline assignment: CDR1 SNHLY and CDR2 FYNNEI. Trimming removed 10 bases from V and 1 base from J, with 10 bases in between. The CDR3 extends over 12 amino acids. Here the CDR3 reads CATSWSQETQYF. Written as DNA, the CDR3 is TGTGCCACCTCGTGGTCCCAAGAGACCCAGTACTTC.

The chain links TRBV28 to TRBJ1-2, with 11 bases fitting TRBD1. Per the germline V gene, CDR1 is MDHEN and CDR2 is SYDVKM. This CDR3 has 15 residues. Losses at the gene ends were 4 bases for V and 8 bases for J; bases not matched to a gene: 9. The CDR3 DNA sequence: TGTGCCAGCAGTTCCGGGACAGGGGGATTGTTAGGCTACACCTTC. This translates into CASSSGTGGLLGYTF.

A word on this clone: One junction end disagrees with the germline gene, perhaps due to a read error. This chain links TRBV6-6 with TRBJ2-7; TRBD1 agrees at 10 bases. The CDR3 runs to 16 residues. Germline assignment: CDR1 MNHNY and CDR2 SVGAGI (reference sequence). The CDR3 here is CASIRGGTGASYERYF. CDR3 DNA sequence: TGTGCCAGCATAAGGGGGGGGACAGGGGCTTCCTACGAGCGGTACTTC.